Below, 17 T cell receptor beta chains from the same sample are listed, as sequenced in a study of regulatory T cells in long-lasting Graves disease. According to the study, TCR beta libraries were built with iRepertoire HTBI primers and CDR3-region Arm-PCR. TCRdb processed the multiplex PCR reads anew with MiXCR; each CDR3 protein has one entry. Of 680,000 or so distinct CDR3 sequences in the sample, 16% are singletons; the top ten hold 15% to 20%. Documented time point: newly diagnosed GD, antithyroid drugs for less than 3 months. PBMC-derived RNA was used for the TCR library. These same records also appear under a second study, on T cells in Graves' hyperthyroidism and ophthalmopathy.

Sequenced material: peripheral blood mononuclear cells (PBMCs), taken at new diagnosis, from a patient treated with antithyroid drugs. These receptors originate from a woman in her 30s with Graves disease.

This chain connects TRBV7-2 to TRBJ2-1, with 9 positions matching TRBD2. In germline, CDR1 is SGHTA, CDR2 FQGNSA. The CDR3 consists of 16 residues. The ends lost 5 bases at V and 7 bases at J; junction bases unmatched: 12. CDR3 in amino acids: CASSPRDSGSRNEQFF. The CDR3 nucleotides read TGTGCCAGCAGCCCCCGCGATAGCGGGAGTAGGAATGAGCAGTTCTTC.

A remark on this clonotype: A much larger clone is a single base away; this may be a read error. The chain has TRBV28 and TRBJ2-7; tentative D call: TRBD2 (6 bases). The V gene lost 4 bases and the J gene lost 0 bases, with 16 bases spanning the gap. Germline V gene sequence: CDR1 MDHEN, CDR2 SYDVKM. CDR3 length: 16 residues. The CDR3 sequence: CASSSIAEGSSYEQYF. The CDR3, as DNA: TGTGCCAGCAGTTCCATAGCGGAAGGGTCCTCCTACGAGCAGTACTTC.

The chain is built from TRBV15 and TRBJ2-1; a possible D gene is TRBD2 (6 bases). Trimming left V 0 bases short and J 0 bases short, with 12 bases between. Germline V gene sequence: CDR1 LNHNV, CDR2 YYDKDF (reference sequence). This CDR3 is 17 amino acids long. The CDR3 nucleotides are TGTGCCACCAGCAGAGATTACGGAGGGAGCTCCTACAATGAGCAGTTCTTC. This translates into CATSRDYGGSSYNEQFF.

Comment on this clonotype: At one boundary the junction diverges from the germline segment, which might be a read error. The V and J genes are TRBV9 and TRBJ1-2; TRBD1 is a possible D gene (6 bases). This CDR3 has 13 amino acids. The germline CDR1 and CDR2 sequences are SGDLS and YYNGEE. The CDR3 region has the DNA TGTGCCAGCAGCCCCCAACAGGGTTGGGGCTACGCCTTC. Residues: CASSPQQGWGYAF.

This clonotype was counted ten times or more. The rearrangement joins TRBV12-3 or TRBV12-4 to TRBJ2-7; D may be TRBD1 (5 bases). The V end lost 1 base, the J end lost 5 bases, and 9 bases lay between the germline ends. This CDR3 comprises 13 residues. The CDR3 region has the DNA TGTGCCAGCAGTTTAGGGGGCCTCGACGAGCAGTACTTC. It translates to CASSLGGLDEQYF.

The chain is built from TRBV5-1 and TRBJ1-2, with TRBD1 matching 7 bases. The CDR3 is 15 amino acids. V lost 4 bases and J lost 2; bases outside the gene matches: 8. CDR1 and CDR2 from the germline V gene are SGHRS and YFSETQ. The CDR3: CASSQSGTENYGYTF. The DNA of the CDR3 is TGCGCCAGCAGCCAGTCCGGGACAGAAAACTATGGCTACACCTTC.

In its sample, this clonotype was seen many times. CDR3 sequence: CASSATSGRSVSYNEQFF. Here the CDR3 DNA reads TGCGCCAGCAGCGCGACTAGCGGGAGATCAGTTTCCTACAATGAGCAGTTCTTC. The rearrangement links TRBV5-1 to TRBJ2-1; 12 bases map to TRBD2. The trim removed 4 bases at V and 1 base at J, leaving 9 bases unmatched. This CDR3 is built from 18 residues. Germline CDR1 reads SGHRS; CDR2 reads YFSETQ.

This clonotype occurred many times. The chain has TRBV28 and TRBJ2-1; D may be TRBD1 (5 bases). In germline, CDR1 is MDHEN, CDR2 SYDVKM. CDR3 length equals 15 residues. V shed 6 bases and J shed 8 bases, with 20 bases lying between them. DNA of the CDR3: TGTGCCAGCAGACTCAGGGATAGAAGGGTCGATGAGCAGTTCTTC. It yields the protein CASRLRDRRVDEQFF.

This clonotype was observed at least ten times. This chain links TRBV20-1 with TRBJ1-2; 7 bases fit TRBD1. Germline V CDR1 and CDR2: DFQATT, SNEGSKA (reference sequence). The CDR3 consists of 11 residues. V dropped 3 bases and J dropped 7; count of bases not matched to a gene: 2. CDR3 coding DNA: TGCAGTGCTAGGAGGGACAGTGGCTACACCTTC. Translated, it gives CSARRDSGYTF.

This clonotype was detected only a few times. V usage is TRBV28 and J usage is TRBJ2-5; D is ambiguous. CDR3 length equals 13 residues. Germline CDR1 and CDR2: MDHEN and SYDVKM. V was trimmed by 7 bases and J by 9 bases, leaving 18 bases between them. This CDR3 is CASTTPVSVSQYF. The DNA of the CDR3 is TGTGCCAGCACCACCCCGGTCTCGGTGTCCCAGTACTTC.

The chain has TRBV29-1 and TRBJ2-3, with TRBD1 identical over 9 bases. Unmatched junction bases numbered 6, after V lost 7 bases and J lost 1 base. This CDR3 contains 14 residues. CDR1 and CDR2 from the germline V gene are SQVTM and ANQGSEA. CDR3 amino acids: CSADRQGGTDTQYF. DNA for the CDR3: TGCAGCGCCGACAGACAGGGGGGCACAGATACGCAGTATTTT.

Many counts were recorded for this clonotype. The rearrangement links TRBV28 to TRBJ2-2; D gene ambiguous. The CDR3 contains 15 residues. Germline CDR1 reads MDHEN; CDR2 reads SYDVKM. V was shortened by 5 bases and J by 2 bases, with 12 bases between the two germline ends. The CDR3 DNA follows: TGTGCCAGCAGTCCCCTGGACCGAAACACCGGGGAGCTGTTTTTT. Its translation is CASSPLDRNTGELFF.

The table lists this clonotype with many counts. The chain recombines TRBV7-9 with TRBJ2-1, with 8 positions matching TRBD2. The ends lost 5 bases at V and 5 bases at J; junction bases unmatched: 14. Germline assignment: CDR1 SEHNR and CDR2 FQNEAQ (reference sequence). The CDR3 is made up of 17 amino acids. CDR3 sequence reads: CASSPQELTSGHNEQFF. The CDR3 nucleotides are TGTGCCAGCAGCCCTCAGGAGCTCACTAGCGGTCACAATGAGCAGTTCTTC. The variable domain in full, completed from reference TRBV7-9 and TRBJ2-1, reads DTGVSQNPRHKITKRGQNVTFRCDPISEHNRLYWYRQTLGQGPEFLTYFQNEAQLEKSRLLSDRFSAERPKGSFSTLEIQRTEQGDSAMYLCASSPQELTSGHNEQFFGPGTRLTVL.

This clonotype was recorded a few times. The J gene is TRBJ2-1, the V gene TRBV6-8; D possibly uses TRBD1 or TRBD2 (5 bases each). V lost 6 bases, J lost 11 bases, and 20 bases lay in between. CDR1 and CDR2 (germline): MNHGY, SAAAGT. The CDR3 spans 14 residues. The CDR3 spells CASRRGVGLRKQFF. In DNA form, the CDR3 reads TGTGCCAGCAGAAGGGGAGTTGGGTTGAGAAAGCAGTTCTTC.

A remark on this clonotype: A much larger clone sits a single nucleotide away, making a read error possible. V gene TRBV12-3 or TRBV12-4 combines with J gene TRBJ2-3; D unresolved. CDR3 length equals 15 residues. V was clipped by 5 bases and J by 2 bases, with 14 bases between them. The CDR3 is CASSVDHHTTDTQYF. The DNA of the CDR3 is TGTGCCAGCAGTGTGGACCACCACACCACAGATACGCAGTATTTT.

Only a few counts were recorded for this clonotype. The rearrangement uses TRBV5-6 and TRBJ1-2, with D unresolved. Germline-derived CDR1 and CDR2 are SGHDT and YYEEEE. The CDR3 contains 14 residues. V shed 3 bases and J shed 0 bases, with 9 bases lying between them. The CDR3 DNA reads TGTGCCAGCAGCTCAGGATTTCCTAACTATGGCTACACCTTC. Protein: CASSSGFPNYGYTF.

The genes are TRBV5-1 and TRBJ2-3, with D uncertain. This CDR3 is 11 amino acids long. Germline loops: CDR1 SGHRS, CDR2 YFSETQ. The V end was cut by 5 bases, the J end by 6 bases, with 7 bases between. DNA for the CDR3: TGCGCCAGCAGTTTGCAGGATACGCAGTATTTT. Translating gives CASSLQDTQYF.